The 17 T cell receptor beta chains presented below share a single source sample, sequenced in a study of preoperative IRX-2 immunotherapy in early breast cancer. Treatment noted: preoperative locoregional IRX-2 cytokine immunotherapy. TCRdb keeps only in-frame clones here, not all; method: immunoSEQ multiplex PCR. The sample consists of around 39,000 clones, about 95% of them appearing once. The sample consisted of tumor tissue, taken after IRX-2 immunotherapy. These receptor sequences come from a human donor with breast cancer.

This chain uses TRBV2 with TRBJ2-3; TRBD1 matches 8 bases. From germline, CDR1 is SNHLY and CDR2 FYNNEI. V shed 8 bases, J shed 3 bases, and the junction held 7 bases outside the gene matches. The CDR3 loop spans 14 amino acids. The CDR3 region has the DNA TGTGCCAGCGACGAGGACAGGGTTACAGATACGCAGTATTTT. It is translated as CASDEDRVTDTQYF.

This chain connects TRBV5-6 to TRBJ2-4; D call uncertain. The CDR3 contains 12 residues. V lost 0 bases, J lost 9 bases, and 7 bases lay in between. Germline V lookup: CDR1 SGHDT, CDR2 YYEEEE. The DNA for the CDR3 is TGTGCCAGCAGCTTGGGACACCTCATTCAGTACTTC. It codes for CASSLGHLIQYF.

The chain uses TRBV4-1 and TRBJ1-2; D is possibly TRBD1 (5 bases). The germline CDR1 and CDR2 sequences are MGHRA and YSYEKL. V was cut by 3 bases and J by 9 bases, with 8 bases left in between. This CDR3 region has 11 residues. In DNA form, the CDR3 reads TGCGCCAGCAGCCACCGGGGGAGCTACACCTTC. This codes for CASSHRGSYTF.

The V call is TRBV9, the J call TRBJ2-7, with TRBD1 matching 8 bases. The junction had 16 bases not matched to a gene; V was cut back by 4 bases and J by 1 base. The germline gives CDR1 SGDLS, CDR2 YYNGEE. The CDR3 loop spans 18 amino acids. CDR3 sequence reads: CASSTQLRQGQHSYEQYF. The CDR3, as DNA: TGTGCCAGCAGCACACAACTAAGACAGGGGCAGCATTCCTACGAGCAGTACTTC.

The CDR3 here is CASSLQGNEQYF. The CDR3 nucleotides are TGTGCCAGCAGCTTACAGGGTAACGAGCAGTACTTC. The rearrangement uses TRBV7-9 and TRBJ2-7; tentatively, D is TRBD1 (5 bases). The V gene lost 2 bases and the J gene lost 5 bases, with 7 bases spanning the gap. CDR3 length: 12 amino acids. Germline V CDR1 and CDR2: SEHNR, FQNEAQ (reference sequence).

Regarding this clone: At one end the junction does not follow the germline gene, possibly because of a read error. The V call is TRBV20-1, the J call TRBJ2-3; D perhaps matches TRBD2 (7 bases). CDR1 DFQATT and CDR2 SNEGSKA come from the germline V gene (reference sequence). The CDR3 covers 11 residues. CDR3 region: CSARDRRGPDF. The CDR3 region has the DNA TGCAGTGCTAGAGACCGGCGGGGGCCCGATTTT.

The J gene is TRBJ1-2, the V gene TRBV28; 8 bases are shared with TRBD1. The V gene end was trimmed by 7 bases and the J gene end by 3 bases; junction bases not matched to a gene: 4. The germline gives CDR1 MDHEN, CDR2 SYDVKM. The CDR3 is 13 amino acids. This CDR3 reads CASTTGQDYGYTF. For the CDR3, the DNA is TGTGCCAGCACAACGGGACAGGACTATGGCTACACCTTC.

The V call is TRBV5-1, the J call TRBJ2-6; tentatively, D is TRBD2 (5 bases). Germline CDR1 and CDR2: SGHRS and YFSETQ. The CDR3 sequence is 16 residues long. The V gene lost 3 bases and the J gene lost 4 bases, with 14 bases spanning the gap. The CDR3 here is CASSWENSVGANVLTF. The DNA of the CDR3 is TGCGCCAGCAGCTGGGAGAATTCGGTCGGGGCCAACGTCCTGACTTTC.

V and J are TRBV11-3 and TRBJ1-2; D not resolved. With 4 bases removed from V and 6 bases from J, the gap between germline ends came to 9 bases. This CDR3 contains 12 residues. Germline V gives CDR1 SGHNT, CDR2 YENEEA. The CDR3 DNA follows: TGTGCCAGCAGCTACAGATCCAATGGCTACACCTTC. It specifies CASSYRSNGYTF.

The gene calls are TRBV9 and TRBJ1-6; D might be TRBD1 (6 bases). This CDR3 has 17 amino acids. From germline, CDR1 is SGDLS and CDR2 YYNGEE. V was trimmed by 0 bases and J by 0 bases, leaving 10 bases between them. CDR3 DNA: TGTGCCAGCAGCGTAGGGGGGCAGAGCTCCTATAATTCACCCCTCCACTTT. Translation gives CASSVGGQSSYNSPLHF.

J is TRBJ2-1 and V is TRBV30, with 12 bases matching TRBD1. The V segment lost 0 bases and the J segment 9 bases; nucleotides outside the gene matches: 9. Per germline, CDR1 GTSNPN and CDR2 SVGIG (reference sequence). There are 16 residues in the CDR3. The CDR3 here is CAWSVQLGQGAGEQFF. CDR3 nucleotides: TGTGCCTGGAGTGTACAACTGGGACAGGGGGCAGGTGAGCAGTTCTTC.

The genes are TRBV2 and TRBJ2-1; 7 nucleotides align to TRBD2. The CDR3 contains 13 residues. Germline V lookup: CDR1 SNHLY, CDR2 FYNNEI. Trimming cost V 4 bases and J 7 bases; bases outside gene matches: 4. The CDR3 bases are TGTGCCAGCAGTGTCTCGCGGGAGAATGAGCAGTTCTTC. Translation: CASSVSRENEQFF.

The V and J genes are TRBV10-3 and TRBJ2-7; D may be TRBD2 (6 bases). The CDR3 consists of 14 residues. Germline lookup yields CDR1 ENHRY and CDR2 SYGVKD. The ends were cut back, 4 bases at V and 7 bases at J, with 17 bases in the middle. The CDR3 spells CAISAASAYREQYF. CDR3 bases: TGTGCCATCAGTGCCGCTAGCGCCTACAGGGAGCAGTACTTC.

This chain joins TRBV19 and TRBJ1-1; D possibly corresponds to TRBD1 (6 bases). V lost 5 bases, J lost 3 bases, and 7 bases lay in between. Germline V lookup: CDR1 LNHDA, CDR2 SQIVND (reference sequence). CDR3 length equals 12 residues. In DNA form, the CDR3 reads TGTGCCAGTAGTCCAGGGGACACTGAAGCTTTCTTT. Translating it yields CASSPGDTEAFF.

The chain couples TRBV28 to TRBJ2-2; D uncertain. CDR1 and CDR2 from the germline V gene are MDHEN and SYDVKM. The CDR3 covers 16 residues. V was clipped by 3 bases and J by 0 bases, with 11 bases between them. DNA for the CDR3: TGTGCCAGCAGTTTCATGGGGTCGTCGAACACCGGGGAGCTGTTTTTT. Protein sequence: CASSFMGSSNTGELFF. The full variable domain, rest sourced from reference TRBV28 and TRBJ2-2, is DVKVTQSSRYLVKRTGEKVFLECVQDMDHENMFWYRQDPGLGLRLIYFSYDVKMKEKGDIPEGYSVSREKKERFSLILESASTNQTSMYLCASSFMGSSNTGELFFGEGSRLTVL.

CDR3 nucleotide sequence: TGTGCCACCGGAGGGGTGTCATTTGGAAACACCATATATTTT. It encodes CATGGVSFGNTIYF. The rearrangement links TRBV15 to TRBJ1-3; D might be TRBD1 (5 bases). This CDR3 is built from 14 residues. V lost 8 bases and J 3 bases, leaving 14 bases between the germline ends. Per the germline V gene, CDR1 is LNHNV and CDR2 is YYDKDF (reference sequence).

The chain employs TRBV5-4 and TRBJ2-1; weak D call: TRBD2 (5 bases). Deletions cut 4 bases from V and 10 bases from J, with 15 bases between. CDR1 and CDR2 (germline): SGHNT, YYREEE (reference sequence). CDR3 length: 13 residues. CDR3 sequence reads: CASSSGSSGEQFF. The CDR3 DNA reads as TGTGCCAGCAGCAGCGGAAGTAGTGGCGAGCAGTTCTTC.